What follows are 31 T cell receptor beta chains derived from one specimen sequenced in a study of memory CD4+ T cells and cytomegalovirus serostatus. Using immunoSEQ multiplex PCR, the repertoire was profiled, and TCRdb retains in-frame clones only, with some absent. The sample has 27,000 or so clones, around 76% seen once; the top ten hold 0.85% to 1.2%. The sort gate was single viable CD3+CD4+CD8-CD45RO+ cells for memory CD4+ T cells. The sequencing input was memory CD4+ T cells from blood. The receptors here all came from an adult in good health and CMV-seronegative.

This clone was seen once. This chain uses TRBV19 with TRBJ1-1; D may be TRBD1 (5 bases). This CDR3 contains 16 residues. V lost 4 bases and J lost 5, with 20 bases in between. Germline loops: CDR1 LNHDA, CDR2 SQIVND (reference sequence). CDR3 DNA sequence: TGTGCCAGTAGTAAGGGCAGGGATGTGTGGGGAACTGAAGCTTTCTTT. Translated: CASSKGRDVWGTEAFF.

The chain has TRBV11-2 and TRBJ1-4, with D uncertain. The germline gives CDR1 SGHAT, CDR2 FQNNGV. CDR3 length equals 12 residues. The ends were cut back, 3 bases at V and 8 bases at J, with 7 bases in the middle. In DNA form, the CDR3 reads TGTGCCAGCAGCTTGTTACAGGAAAAACTGTTTTTT. Its protein product is CASSLLQEKLFF.

This chain uses TRBV11-2 with TRBJ1-5; perhaps TRBD1 as D (6 bases). The CDR3 has 13 residues. Trimming cost V 3 bases and J 6 bases, with 9 bases left between them. Germline V gives CDR1 SGHAT, CDR2 FQNNGV. The CDR3, as DNA: TGTGCCAGCAGCTTGACAGGTCTTCAGCCCCAGCATTTT. Translation: CASSLTGLQPQHF.

The gene calls are TRBV7-2 and TRBJ1-1; D is ambiguous. The V gene lost 6 bases and the J gene lost 3 bases, with 14 bases spanning the gap. The CDR3 runs 14 residues. Looked up from germline, CDR1 is SGHTA and CDR2 is FQGNSA. DNA of the CDR3: TGTGCCAGCAGACTGGCGGTTCCGGACACTGAAGCTTTCTTT. Its translation: CASRLAVPDTEAFF.

Remarks on this clone: This CDR3 is also generated by other DNA sequences in the sample. The chain combines TRBV11-3 with TRBJ2-1; possible D gene TRBD1, 6 bases. The ends were cut back, 0 bases at V and 0 bases at J, with 15 bases in the middle. This CDR3 has 18 residues. Germline V lookup: CDR1 SGHNT, CDR2 YENEEA. CDR3 residues: CASSLDQGGSSSYNEQFF. The CDR3 region has the DNA TGTGCCAGCAGCTTAGACCAAGGGGGTTCAAGCTCCTACAATGAGCAGTTCTTC.

The CDR3 nucleotides read TGTGCCAGTAGTATAGTAGAGGGGACGGGTCATCAGCCCCAGCATTTT. Protein: CASSIVEGTGHQPQHF. V is TRBV19 and J is TRBJ1-5; possibly TRBD1 for D (5 bases). The CDR3 spans 16 residues. Germline V gene sequence: CDR1 LNHDA, CDR2 SQIVND (reference sequence). The V and J ends lost 1 base and 5 bases respectively, with 15 bases between them.

This CDR3 reads CASARGRGIDTQYF. The CDR3 bases are TGTGCCAGTGCTCGGGGCAGGGGGATAGATACGCAGTATTTT. The chain couples TRBV19 to TRBJ2-3, with 7 bases identical to TRBD1. Germline V gene data show CDR1 as LNHDA and CDR2 as SQIVND (reference sequence). The CDR3 spans 14 residues. V trimming: 8 bases; J trimming: 5 bases; junction bases outside the gene matches: 10.

This chain joins TRBV7-9 and TRBJ2-3; D is undetermined. Trimming stripped 4 bases from V and 2 bases from J, with 7 bases between. The CDR3 has 13 amino acids. CDR1 SEHNR and CDR2 FQNEAQ come from the germline V gene (reference sequence). The CDR3 nucleotides read TGTGCCAGCAGCTCAAGTCACACAGATACGCAGTATTTT. This encodes CASSSSHTDTQYF.

The chain is built from TRBV6-6 and TRBJ1-4; 7 bases agree with TRBD1. Germline V CDR1 and CDR2: MNHNY, SVGAGI (reference sequence). V dropped 2 bases and J dropped 0; count of bases not matched to a gene: 3. CDR3 size: 16 residues. CDR3 loop: CASSYRGLATNEKLFF. In DNA form, the CDR3 reads TGTGCCAGCAGTTACAGGGGGCTGGCAACTAATGAAAAACTGTTTTTT.

V and J are TRBV18 and TRBJ2-1; 7 nucleotides match TRBD2. This CDR3 spans 15 amino acids. V trimming: 5 bases; J trimming: 6 bases; junction bases outside the gene matches: 10. Germline CDR1 KGHSH, CDR2 LQKENI. This chain's CDR3 is CASSSGAGESNEQFF. For the CDR3, the DNA is TGTGCCAGCTCAAGTGGGGCGGGAGAGTCCAATGAGCAGTTCTTC.

The chain has TRBV6-5 and TRBJ2-7; D could derive from TRBD1 or TRBD2 (6 bases each). Germline CDR1 reads MNHEY; CDR2 reads SVGAGI. There are 14 residues in the CDR3. The V gene lost 8 bases and the J gene lost 2 bases, with 16 bases spanning the gap. The CDR3: CASALGGKPYEQYF. CDR3 in DNA: TGTGCCAGCGCCCTAGGGGGGAAACCCTACGAGCAGTACTTC.

The genes are TRBV4-3 and TRBJ1-2; 9 bases agree with TRBD1. CDR3 size: 16 residues. The germline V gene has CDR1 LGHNA and CDR2 YSLEER. With 0 bases clipped from V and 5 bases from J, the junction kept 7 bases outside the gene matches. CDR3 DNA sequence: TGCGCCAGCAGCCAAGACGAGGGACAGGGTAGATATGGCTACACCTTC. Its translation is CASSQDEGQGRYGYTF.

This clone was detected a few times. The chain is built from TRBV7-2 and TRBJ1-1, with D possibly TRBD1 on 5 matching bases. Per germline, CDR1 SGHTA and CDR2 FQGNSA. This CDR3 comprises 13 residues. Trimming pared 0 bases from V and 8 bases from J, leaving 10 bases between. Here the CDR3 DNA reads TGTGCCAGCAGCTTAGCAAGCCGGGACGAAGCTTTCTTT. This codes for CASSLASRDEAFF.

This clone occurred a few times. The chain is built from TRBV6-5 and TRBJ2-2, with D possibly TRBD1 on 5 matching bases. Trimming took 2 bases from V and 6 from J, leaving 13 bases between them. CDR1 MNHEY and CDR2 SVGAGI come from the germline V gene. This CDR3 region has 15 residues. CDR3 DNA sequence: TGTGCCAGCAGTTACCAAGAAGGGGTCGCCGGGGAGCTGTTTTTT. Translation: CASSYQEGVAGELFF.

The chain links TRBV6-5 to TRBJ2-7; D remains unclear. This CDR3 is 14 amino acids long. Trimming left V 4 bases short and J 4 bases short, with 14 bases between. Germline V CDR1 and CDR2: MNHEY, SVGAGI. The CDR3 loop is CASSSPKALYEQYF. The CDR3 coding sequence is TGTGCCAGCAGTTCCCCGAAGGCACTATACGAGCAGTACTTC.

This clone was observed a handful of times. The chain couples TRBV7-2 to TRBJ1-4; 11 nucleotides line up with TRBD1. The CDR3 has 14 residues. The trim removed 4 bases at V and 11 bases at J, leaving 6 bases unmatched. Germline CDR1 reads SGHTA; CDR2 reads FQGNSA. The CDR3 DNA reads as TGTGCCAGCAGCTCCGGACAGGGGGCACAGAAACTGTTTTTT. Encoded protein: CASSSGQGAQKLFF.

The genes are TRBV30 and TRBJ2-7, with TRBD2 as a possible D gene (7 bases). The CDR3 extends over 14 amino acids. Deletions cut 2 bases from V and 1 base from J, with 12 bases between. Germline V CDR1 and CDR2: GTSNPN, SVGIG (reference sequence). The CDR3 DNA reads TGTGCCTGGAGTTCGGGGGGCTATTCCTACGAGCAGTACTTC. Amino acid sequence: CAWSSGGYSYEQYF.

The chain employs TRBV19 and TRBJ1-2, with a weak D call TRBD1 (5 bases). Trimming shortened V by 6 bases and J by 8 bases, and 16 bases separated the two germline ends. Looked up from germline, CDR1 is LNHDA and CDR2 is SQIVND (reference sequence). This CDR3 has 13 residues. CDR3 residues: CASRPGREGGYTF. CDR3 in DNA: TGTGCCAGTAGGCCGGGCAGGGAAGGCGGCTACACCTTC.

The gene calls are TRBV6-6 and TRBJ2-7; 7 bases are a match to TRBD2. J was trimmed by 3 bases and V by 6 bases; bases with no gene match: 14. Germline loops: CDR1 MNHNY, CDR2 SVGAGI (reference sequence). The CDR3 loop spans 16 amino acids. The DNA of the CDR3 is TGTGCCAGCAGAAATCGGGGGGACGGATTCTTCTACGAGCAGTACTTC. Translating it yields CASRNRGDGFFYEQYF.

The chain recombines TRBV6-1 with TRBJ1-1; D uncertain. The V and J ends lost 3 bases and 6 bases respectively, with 17 bases between them. Germline V gene data show CDR1 as MNHNS and CDR2 as SASEGT. The CDR3 has 15 amino acids. The CDR3 nucleotides read TGTGCCAGCAGTGATATGGGCCCAAGAGCGTCTGAAGCTTTCTTT. This encodes CASSDMGPRASEAFF.

The chain is built from TRBV7-9 and TRBJ1-2; maybe TRBD1 (5 bases). Germline CDR1 reads SEHNR; CDR2 reads FQNEAQ (reference sequence). This CDR3 comprises 13 residues. V dropped 0 bases and J dropped 8 bases, with 10 bases sitting between them. CDR3 loop: CASSLAREGGYTF. CDR3 nucleotides: TGTGCCAGCAGCTTAGCCAGGGAAGGCGGCTACACCTTC. Full variable domain (remainder filled in from reference TRBV7-9 and TRBJ1-2): DTGVSQNPRHKITKRGQNVTFRCDPISEHNRLYWYRQTLGQGPEFLTYFQNEAQLEKSRLLSDRFSAERPKGSFSTLEIQRTEQGDSAMYLCASSLAREGGYTFGSGTRLTVV.

This clone was detected once. The V call is TRBV6-5, the J call TRBJ1-2; D unresolved. The CDR3 contains 16 residues. Germline-derived CDR1 and CDR2 are MNHEY and SVGAGI. The V and J ends lost 2 bases and 0 bases respectively, with 13 bases between them. In DNA, the CDR3 is TGTGCCAGCAGTTACAACCAGGTCCTTGCTAACTATGGCTACACCTTC. Protein: CASSYNQVLANYGYTF.

This clone was found a few times. V is TRBV10-2 and J is TRBJ1-5; no definite D call. V was pared by 6 bases and J by 2 bases, with 8 bases between. The CDR3 runs 13 residues. Germline loops: CDR1 WSHSY, CDR2 SAAADI. The CDR3 DNA reads as TGCGCCAGCAGCACATCGGGCAATCAGCCCCAGCATTTT. Its protein is CASSTSGNQPQHF.

This clone was observed once. The chain is built from TRBV28 and TRBJ1-1, with D uncertain. V was pared by 6 bases and J by 0 bases, with 14 bases between. CDR3 length equals 15 residues. Germline lookup yields CDR1 MDHEN and CDR2 SYDVKM. CDR3 residues: CASSSRLIMNTEAFF. DNA of the CDR3: TGTGCCAGCAGCTCCAGATTAATTATGAACACTGAAGCTTTCTTT.

The gene calls are TRBV28 and TRBJ1-2; TRBD1 is a possible D gene (5 bases). CDR1 is MDHEN and CDR2 is SYDVKM in the germline V gene. The CDR3 extends over 14 amino acids. The ends were cut back, 5 bases at V and 4 bases at J, with 14 bases in the middle. CDR3 sequence: CASSTPDNFYGYTF. The CDR3 coding sequence is TGTGCCAGCAGTACCCCGGACAATTTCTATGGCTACACCTTC.

This clone was observed a few times. The chain carries TRBV9 and TRBJ1-1, with D maybe TRBD1 (5 bases). Looked up from germline, CDR1 is SGDLS and CDR2 is YYNGEE. This CDR3 region has 14 residues. The V and J ends lost 0 bases and 5 bases respectively, with 11 bases between them. CDR3 coding DNA: TGTGCCAGCAGCGTAGCTCAAAGGGGTACTGAAGCTTTCTTT. It encodes CASSVAQRGTEAFF.

The CDR3 spells CASSLRQGNYEQYF. Here the CDR3 DNA reads TGTGCCAGCAGTTTGAGGCAGGGTAACTACGAGCAGTACTTC. The chain links TRBV28 to TRBJ2-7; the D gene is possibly TRBD1 (5 bases). Germline loops: CDR1 MDHEN, CDR2 SYDVKM. V was clipped by 3 bases and J by 3 bases, with 12 bases between them. The CDR3 has 14 residues. Filled out from reference TRBV28 and TRBJ2-7, the complete variable domain reads DVKVTQSSRYLVKRTGEKVFLECVQDMDHENMFWYRQDPGLGLRLIYFSYDVKMKEKGDIPEGYSVSREKKERFSLILESASTNQTSMYLCASSLRQGNYEQYFGPGTRLTVT.

This clone was found once. This sequence joins TRBV7-8 and TRBJ2-7; TRBD1 agrees at 11 bases. The germline V gene has CDR1 SGHVS and CDR2 FQNEAQ. After removal of 5 bases from V and 2 bases from J, the junction contained 5 bases not matched to a gene. This CDR3 has 15 residues. As DNA, the CDR3 is TGTGCCAGCAGCAAAAGGGACAGGGGGACCTACGAGCAGTACTTC. Translating it yields CASSKRDRGTYEQYF.

This chain joins TRBV19 and TRBJ1-4, with D possibly matching TRBD1 (6 bases). The V end was cut by 2 bases, the J end by 12 bases, with 16 bases between. The CDR3 is made up of 14 amino acids. Germline CDR1 and CDR2: LNHDA and SQIVND (reference sequence). The CDR3 protein is CASSIQGFGAELFF. Written as DNA, the CDR3 is TGTGCCAGTAGTATACAGGGGTTCGGGGCAGAACTGTTTTTT.

The chain employs TRBV7-2 and TRBJ2-7, with 9 bases fitting TRBD2. Germline V gene sequence: CDR1 SGHTA, CDR2 FQGNSA. Losses at the gene ends were 6 bases for V and 6 bases for J; bases not matched to a gene: 6. The CDR3 totals 13 residues. For the CDR3, the DNA is TGTGCCAGCAGAGAGGCGGGAGGGCGCGAGCAGTACTTC. The encoded protein is CASREAGGREQYF.

This clone has a single count. The CDR3 sequence is CASSLVGTGGAFF. The CDR3, as DNA: TGTGCCAGCAGTTTAGTCGGGACAGGGGGAGCTTTCTTT. The V gene is TRBV28, the J gene TRBJ1-1; TRBD1 matches at 11 bases. The CDR3 runs to 13 residues. J gave up 10 bases and V 2 bases, and 3 bases lay outside the gene matches. Germline CDR1 and CDR2: MDHEN and SYDVKM.